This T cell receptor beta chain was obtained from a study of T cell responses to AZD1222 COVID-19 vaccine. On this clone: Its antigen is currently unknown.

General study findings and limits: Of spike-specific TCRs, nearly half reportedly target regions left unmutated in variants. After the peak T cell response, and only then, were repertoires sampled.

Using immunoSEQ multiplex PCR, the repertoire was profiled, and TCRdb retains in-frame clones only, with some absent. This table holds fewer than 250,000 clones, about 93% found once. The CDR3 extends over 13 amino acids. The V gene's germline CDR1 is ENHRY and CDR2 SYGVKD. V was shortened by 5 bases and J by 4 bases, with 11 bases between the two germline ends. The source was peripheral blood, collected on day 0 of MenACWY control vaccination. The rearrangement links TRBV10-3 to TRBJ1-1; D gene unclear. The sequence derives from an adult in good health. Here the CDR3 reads CAISLPGGTEAFF. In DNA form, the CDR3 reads TGTGCCATCAGTCTTCCCGGAGGCACTGAAGCTTTCTTT.